Listed here are 17 T cell receptor beta chains from one sample, sequenced in a study of shared clonotypes between healthy human individuals. The method was immunoSEQ multiplex PCR; TCRdb's version includes in-frame clones alone and lacks a portion of them. The sample holds about 2 million clones, about 95% seen once. Positively selected for CCR7, the CD45RO-negative cells used as naive CD8 cells excluded terminally differentiated effector memory CD45RA+ cells. The sequenced sample was naive CD8+ T cells sorted from blood. The receptors derive from a man younger than 35 in good health.

As for this clone: In the same sample, other DNA sequences code for this CDR3. This chain links TRBV2 with TRBJ2-7, with D unresolved. Germline lookup yields CDR1 SNHLY and CDR2 FYNNEI. Trimming shortened V by 6 bases and J by 1 base, and 13 bases separated the two germline ends. This CDR3 is 14 amino acids long. The CDR3 nucleotides are TGTGCCAGCAGCCCTCGACCGAGTTCCTACGAGCAGTACTTC. Its translation: CASSPRPSSYEQYF.

This chain uses TRBV4-3 with TRBJ2-1, with D tentatively TRBD1 (6 bases). This CDR3 has 15 amino acids. Between the trimmed V and J ends, which lost 6 bases and 0 bases, there was a span of 12 bases. Looked up from germline, CDR1 is LGHNA and CDR2 is YSLEER. In nucleotides, the CDR3 is TGCGCCAGCAGTCCCGACAGGAGCTCCTACAATGAGCAGTTCTTC. Its protein product is CASSPDRSSYNEQFF.

The CDR3 here is CSVEDADRRALPEAFF. The CDR3, as DNA: TGCAGCGTTGAAGATGCCGACAGGAGGGCCCTCCCTGAAGCTTTCTTT. The chain uses TRBV29-1 and TRBJ1-1; possible D gene TRBD1, 6 bases. V shed 0 bases and J shed 6 bases, with 20 bases lying between them. The CDR3 sequence is 16 residues long. CDR1 and CDR2 from the germline V gene are SQVTM and ANQGSEA.

The rearrangement uses TRBV15 and TRBJ1-2; the match to TRBD1 covers 7 bases. The CDR3 consists of 14 residues. The germline gives CDR1 LNHNV, CDR2 YYDKDF (reference sequence). Trimming removed 1 base from V and 4 bases from J; junction bases left unmatched: 3. Here the CDR3 reads CATSRGGQFYGYTF. DNA of the CDR3: TGTGCCACCAGCAGAGGGGGACAGTTCTATGGCTACACCTTC.

The V call is TRBV4-1, the J call TRBJ2-7; 10 nucleotides agree with TRBD2. Germline assignment: CDR1 MGHRA and CDR2 YSYEKL. The CDR3 contains 14 residues. The trim removed 5 bases at V and 3 bases at J, leaving 4 bases unmatched. The chain's CDR3 is CASSTSGAIYEQYF. The CDR3 DNA reads TGCGCCAGCAGCACTAGCGGGGCTATCTACGAGCAGTACTTC.

Details on this clone: Additional DNA sequences in this sample encode the identical CDR3. The CDR3 sequence is CASRGQGNTEAFF. CDR3 DNA: TGTGCCAGCAGAGGACAGGGGAACACTGAAGCTTTCTTT. The chain combines TRBV27 with TRBJ1-1, with 8 bases fitting TRBD1. CDR3 length equals 13 residues. Germline CDR1 and CDR2: MNHEY and SMNVEV (reference sequence). V dropped 6 bases and J dropped 1; count of bases not matched to a gene: 1.

This chain connects TRBV7-6 to TRBJ1-2; TRBD1 matches 9 bases. This CDR3 spans 15 amino acids. Germline V lookup: CDR1 SGHVS, CDR2 FNYEAQ. V was pared by 0 bases and J by 6 bases, with 5 bases of the junction left unmatched. The CDR3 coding sequence is TGTGCCAGCAGCTTAGCGCGAACAGGGGGCGATGGCTACACCTTC. Its translation: CASSLARTGGDGYTF.

The chain recombines TRBV5-4 with TRBJ2-1; no clear D gene. Germline lookup yields CDR1 SGHNT and CDR2 YYREEE (reference sequence). The ends were cut back, 0 bases at V and 15 bases at J, with 16 bases in the middle. This CDR3 comprises 13 residues. The CDR3 sequence is CASSLDSSESRFF. In DNA form, the CDR3 reads TGTGCCAGCAGCTTGGATTCCTCGGAGAGTCGGTTCTTC.

CDR3 coding DNA: TGTGCCAGCAGACCCGACCGATATCCAGATACGCAGTATTTT. Translating gives CASRPDRYPDTQYF. This rearrangement joins TRBV7-9 to TRBJ2-3; no clear D. This CDR3 has 14 amino acids. V was trimmed by 6 bases and J by 4 bases, leaving 14 bases between them. Germline CDR1 and CDR2: SEHNR and FQNEAQ (reference sequence).

This chain uses TRBV6-1 with TRBJ2-7; 8 bases match TRBD2. The germline V gene has CDR1 MNHNS and CDR2 SASEGT. This CDR3 has 14 amino acids. CDR3 sequence: CVTGGGSTSYEQYF. The CDR3, as DNA: TGTGTCACCGGGGGGGGATCAACCTCCTACGAGCAGTACTTC.

The J gene is TRBJ2-1, the V gene TRBV5-1, with 8 bases that match TRBD1. Germline V gives CDR1 SGHRS, CDR2 YFSETQ. This CDR3 has 14 residues. Unmatched junction bases numbered 9, after V lost 4 bases and J lost 9 bases. The CDR3 region has the DNA TGCGCCAGCAGCCACAGGGGGGCGGGACTTGAGCAGTTCTTC. It is translated as CASSHRGAGLEQFF.

V gene TRBV2 combines with J gene TRBJ2-1; no reliable D call. The CDR3 covers 11 residues. The germline CDR1 and CDR2 sequences are SNHLY and FYNNEI. V was shortened by 2 bases and J by 6 bases, with 2 bases between the two germline ends. This CDR3 is CASSETNEQFF. The CDR3 region has the DNA TGTGCCAGCAGTGAAACCAATGAGCAGTTCTTC. The full variable domain, rest sourced from reference TRBV2 and TRBJ2-1, is EPEVTQTPSHQVTQMGQEVILRCVPISNHLYFYWYRQILGQKVEFLVSFYNNEISEKSEIFDDQFSVERPDGSNFTLKIRSTKLEDSAMYFCASSETNEQFFGPGTRLTVL.

The DNA of the CDR3 is TGTGCCAGCAGCTTAGAATTTGGGATCTACCCTGGAAACACCATATATTTT. Translated: CASSLEFGIYPGNTIYF. The rearrangement uses TRBV11-2 and TRBJ1-3, with D hard to call. The CDR3 runs 17 residues. V dropped 0 bases and J dropped 2 bases, with 14 bases sitting between them. From germline, CDR1 is SGHAT and CDR2 FQNNGV.

V is TRBV28 and J is TRBJ2-4; the D gene is possibly TRBD2 (5 bases). CDR3 length equals 16 residues. Trimming shortened V by 5 bases and J by 5 bases, and 19 bases separated the two germline ends. Germline V gives CDR1 MDHEN, CDR2 SYDVKM. CDR3 sequence: CASSATGTRFQNIQYF. CDR3 in DNA: TGTGCCAGCAGTGCAACCGGAACTAGGTTCCAAAACATTCAGTACTTC.

The chain is built from TRBV7-2 and TRBJ2-1; D gene ambiguous. The V end was cut by 3 bases, the J end by 3 bases, with 6 bases between. The V gene's germline CDR1 is SGHTA and CDR2 FQGNSA. The CDR3 contains 13 residues. The CDR3 sequence: CASSFWGYNEQFF. CDR3 nucleotide sequence: TGTGCCAGCAGCTTTTGGGGCTACAATGAGCAGTTCTTC.

Comments on this clone: Other DNA sequences of this sample code for an identical CDR3. The rearrangement links TRBV27 to TRBJ2-7; a possible D gene is TRBD1 (5 bases). Trimming removed 5 bases from V and 4 bases from J, with 6 bases in between. Germline-derived CDR1 and CDR2 are MNHEY and SMNVEV (reference sequence). CDR3 length: 11 amino acids. CDR3 amino acids: CASSRGYEQYF. CDR3 sequence (DNA): TGTGCCAGCAGTAGGGGTTACGAGCAGTACTTC.

The chain combines TRBV7-9 with TRBJ2-7; D is possibly TRBD1 (6 bases). The germline gives CDR1 SEHNR, CDR2 FQNEAQ (reference sequence). V lost 5 bases and J lost 6, with 14 bases in between. There are 13 residues in the CDR3. This CDR3 reads CASSPRTEGEQYF. In nucleotides, the CDR3 is TGTGCCAGCAGCCCGAGGACAGAAGGCGAGCAGTACTTC. Full variable domain (remainder filled in from reference TRBV7-9 and TRBJ2-7): DTGVSQNPRHKITKRGQNVTFRCDPISEHNRLYWYRQTLGQGPEFLTYFQNEAQLEKSRLLSDRFSAERPKGSFSTLEIQRTEQGDSAMYLCASSPRTEGEQYFGPGTRLTVT.